One and the same sample provided the 16 T cell receptor beta chains below, sequenced in a study of blood T cell repertoires in COVID-19. Method: immunoSEQ multiplex PCR; TCRdb's copy keeps in-frame clones and lacks some. This sample carries roughly 240,000 clones, approximately 82% of them seen once, and the ten largest clones take 1.9%. Sequences were obtained from peripheral blood. The receptors originated from a woman older than 75 with acute or convalescent COVID-19.

This chain connects TRBV11-2 to TRBJ1-3; perhaps TRBD1 as D (6 bases). The ends were cut back, 7 bases at V and 1 base at J, with 11 bases in the middle. The CDR3 extends over 14 amino acids. In germline, CDR1 is SGHAT, CDR2 FQNNGV. Here the CDR3 DNA reads TGTGCCAGCAACCAAAGGGGGTCTGGAAACACCATATATTTT. It yields the protein CASNQRGSGNTIYF.

This chain joins TRBV2 and TRBJ2-7, with D perhaps matching TRBD2 (7 bases). Germline V gene data show CDR1 as SNHLY and CDR2 as FYNNEI. V was trimmed by 6 bases and J by 2 bases, leaving 14 bases between them. CDR3 length equals 14 residues. As DNA, the CDR3 is TGTGCCAGCAGACACAGGGAGGGGGCCTACGAGCAGTACTTC. It encodes CASRHREGAYEQYF. The full variable domain, with the rest looked up from reference TRBV2 and TRBJ2-7, is EPEVTQTPSHQVTQMGQEVILRCVPISNHLYFYWYRQILGQKVEFLVSFYNNEISEKSEIFDDQFSVERPDGSNFTLKIRSTKLEDSAMYFCASRHREGAYEQYFGPGTRLTVT.

The rearrangement joins TRBV7-9 to TRBJ1-1; possible D gene TRBD1, 6 bases. The CDR3 is made up of 13 amino acids. V was clipped by 2 bases and J by 6 bases, with 10 bases between them. Per the germline V gene, CDR1 is SEHNR and CDR2 is FQNEAQ (reference sequence). This CDR3 is CASSLYRDAEAFF. The CDR3 DNA is TGTGCCAGCAGCTTATACAGGGACGCTGAAGCTTTCTTT.

The rearrangement joins TRBV7-8 to TRBJ1-2; 7 bases line up with TRBD1. CDR1 is SGHVS, CDR2 FQNEAQ, per germline. The CDR3 is made up of 15 amino acids. V lost 1 base to trimming and J lost 0 bases; unmatched junction nucleotides: 2. The CDR3 sequence is CASSLDGQANYGYTF. The CDR3 DNA reads TGTGCCAGCAGCTTAGACGGACAGGCTAACTATGGCTACACCTTC.

The chain employs TRBV5-4 and TRBJ2-1, with a possible D match to TRBD2 (6 bases). The CDR3 loop spans 15 amino acids. Germline CDR1 and CDR2: SGHNT and YYREEE (reference sequence). V was trimmed by 2 bases and J by 2 bases, leaving 11 bases between them. This CDR3 reads CASSFPGAPYNEQFF. The CDR3 region has the DNA TGTGCCAGCAGCTTCCCGGGAGCCCCCTACAATGAGCAGTTCTTC.

The chain joins TRBV2 to TRBJ2-3; a weak D match, TRBD1 (5 bases). Germline CDR1 and CDR2: SNHLY and FYNNEI. CDR3 length: 15 residues. V was trimmed by 4 bases and J by 1 base, leaving 12 bases between them. CDR3 region: CASSGLQARTDTQYF. The CDR3 DNA reads TGTGCCAGCAGTGGGTTACAGGCTCGCACAGATACGCAGTATTTT.

The genes are TRBV7-2 and TRBJ2-3, with D maybe TRBD2 (6 bases). V was cut by 5 bases and J by 0 bases, with 9 bases left in between. The CDR3 covers 14 residues. Germline V gene data show CDR1 as SGHTA and CDR2 as FQGNSA. CDR3 in amino acids: CASSPAGSTDTQYF. The CDR3 nucleotides read TGTGCCAGCAGCCCAGCGGGCAGCACAGATACGCAGTATTTT.

This clone was seen a single time. The CDR3 nucleotides read TGTGCCAGCAGCTTAGGGACTAGCGGATCCTTCGATGAGCAGTTCTTC. Translating it yields CASSLGTSGSFDEQFF. V and J are TRBV7-3 and TRBJ2-1, with TRBD2 matching over 11 bases. Germline V gene sequence: CDR1 SGHTA, CDR2 FQGTGA. J lost 8 bases, V lost 2 bases, and 8 bases had no gene match. This CDR3 comprises 16 residues. The full variable domain, in which reference TRBV7-3 and TRBJ2-1 provide the parts outside the CDR3, is GAGVSQTPSNKVTEKGKYVELRCDPISGHTALYWYRQSLGQGPEFLIYFQGTGAADDSGLPNDRFFAVRPEGSVSTLKIQRTERGDSAVYLCASSLGTSGSFDEQFFGPGTRLTVL.

This clone was detected once. The gene calls are TRBV6-6 and TRBJ1-5; TRBD1 agrees at 8 bases. V lost 6 bases, J lost 3 bases, and 10 bases stayed unmatched. The CDR3 is made up of 16 amino acids. Germline CDR1 MNHNY, CDR2 SVGAGI (reference sequence). The CDR3: CASSTLTGDPNQPQHF. The CDR3 DNA reads as TGTGCCAGCAGCACCCTGACAGGGGACCCCAATCAGCCCCAGCATTTT.

The J gene is TRBJ1-5, the V gene TRBV7-8; possibly TRBD1 for D (5 bases). The V gene's germline CDR1 is SGHVS and CDR2 FQNEAQ. CDR3 length: 15 residues. The V gene lost 5 bases and the J gene lost 0 bases, with 11 bases spanning the gap. CDR3 residues: CASSAQGYSNQPQHF. CDR3 in DNA: TGTGCCAGCAGCGCGCAGGGATATAGCAATCAGCCCCAGCATTTT.

J is TRBJ1-2 and V is TRBV19; 7 bases map to TRBD1. Germline V lookup: CDR1 LNHDA, CDR2 SQIVND (reference sequence). The CDR3 spans 15 residues. V trimming: 5 bases; J trimming: 5 bases; junction bases outside the gene matches: 11. The CDR3 sequence: CASSLRDRGSYGYTF. The CDR3 DNA reads TGTGCCAGTAGTTTAAGGGACAGAGGATCATATGGCTACACCTTC. Full variable domain (rest looked up from reference TRBV19 and TRBJ1-2): DGGITQSPKYLFRKEGQNVTLSCEQNLNHDAMYWYRQDPGQGLRLIYYSQIVNDFQKGDIAEGYSVSREKKESFPLTVTSAQKNPTAFYLCASSLRDRGSYGYTFGSGTRLTVV.

This clone was observed a few times. V gene TRBV28 combines with J gene TRBJ1-5, with TRBD1 matching over 8 bases. The trim removed 5 bases at V and 3 bases at J, leaving 9 bases unmatched. CDR1 is MDHEN, CDR2 SYDVKM, per germline. This CDR3 is built from 16 residues. The DNA for the CDR3 is TGTGCCAGCAGTCCAGTGACAGGGGCCCTCAATCAGCCCCAGCATTTT. Protein: CASSPVTGALNQPQHF.

This sequence joins TRBV6-5 and TRBJ1-2, with 8 bases lining up with TRBD1. The CDR3 spans 15 residues. Germline trimming cut 0 bases from V and 6 bases from J; bases unmatched to any gene: 6. Germline CDR1 is MNHEY and CDR2 is SVGAGI. The CDR3 DNA reads TGTGCCAGCAGTTACTCTGTCCAGGGGGCGAATGGCTACACCTTC. It is translated as CASSYSVQGANGYTF.

This clone came up a few times. The J gene is TRBJ2-5, the V gene TRBV6-6, with 10 bases matching TRBD1. Germline CDR1 is MNHNY and CDR2 is SVGAGI (reference sequence). This CDR3 region has 15 residues. J was trimmed by 4 bases and V by 5 bases; bases with no gene match: 7. CDR3 amino acids: CASSRRDRGGETQYF. Here the CDR3 DNA reads TGTGCCAGCAGTAGACGGGACAGGGGAGGAGAGACCCAGTACTTC.

On this clone: A read error may account for a junction end that differs from germline. The chain uses TRBV7-7 and TRBJ2-5; TRBD1 aligns across 8 bases. The CDR3 has 14 amino acids. Germline CDR1 and CDR2: SSHAT and FNYEAQ (reference sequence). CDR3: CASSLDRGQETQYF. As DNA, the CDR3 is TGTGCTAGCAGCTTAGACAGGGGACAAGAGACCCAGTACTTC.

There are a few counts of this clone. V gene TRBV29-1 combines with J gene TRBJ2-3; a weak D match, TRBD2 (6 bases). The CDR3 has 16 residues. The V and J ends lost 1 base and 4 bases respectively, with 18 bases between them. CDR1 is SQVTM, CDR2 ANQGSEA, per germline. The CDR3 DNA reads TGCAGCGTTGAAGCCGGGGGTAGAGTTGCTTCAGATACGCAGTATTTT. Translation: CSVEAGGRVASDTQYF.